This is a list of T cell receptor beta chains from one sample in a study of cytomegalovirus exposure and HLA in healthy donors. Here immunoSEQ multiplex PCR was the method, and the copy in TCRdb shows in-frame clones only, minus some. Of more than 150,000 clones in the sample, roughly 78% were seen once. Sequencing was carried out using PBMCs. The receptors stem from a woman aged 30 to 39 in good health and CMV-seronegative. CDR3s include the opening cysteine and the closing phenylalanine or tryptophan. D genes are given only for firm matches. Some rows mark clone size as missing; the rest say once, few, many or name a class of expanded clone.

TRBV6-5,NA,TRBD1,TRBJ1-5,CASSYSGQGINQPQHF
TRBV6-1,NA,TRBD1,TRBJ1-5,CASSDRQGGQPQHF
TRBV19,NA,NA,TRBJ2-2,CASGTGNTGELFF
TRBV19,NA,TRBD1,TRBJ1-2,CASSPLPGRGRDYGYTF
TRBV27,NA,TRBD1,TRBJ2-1,CASSLADRYYNEQFF
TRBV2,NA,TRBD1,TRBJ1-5,CASSGQGSQPQHF
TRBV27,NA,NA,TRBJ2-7,CASTEAGSYEQYF
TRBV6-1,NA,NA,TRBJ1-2,CASSELGKLYGYTF
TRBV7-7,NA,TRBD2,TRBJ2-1,CASSLAPGGSSYNEQFF
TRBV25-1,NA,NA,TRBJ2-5,CASSEPGGPETQYF
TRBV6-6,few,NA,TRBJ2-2,CASTKYEGTGTGELFF
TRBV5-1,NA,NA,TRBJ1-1,CASSKERPREAFF
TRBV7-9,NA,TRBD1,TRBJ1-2,CASSRGGPYGYTF